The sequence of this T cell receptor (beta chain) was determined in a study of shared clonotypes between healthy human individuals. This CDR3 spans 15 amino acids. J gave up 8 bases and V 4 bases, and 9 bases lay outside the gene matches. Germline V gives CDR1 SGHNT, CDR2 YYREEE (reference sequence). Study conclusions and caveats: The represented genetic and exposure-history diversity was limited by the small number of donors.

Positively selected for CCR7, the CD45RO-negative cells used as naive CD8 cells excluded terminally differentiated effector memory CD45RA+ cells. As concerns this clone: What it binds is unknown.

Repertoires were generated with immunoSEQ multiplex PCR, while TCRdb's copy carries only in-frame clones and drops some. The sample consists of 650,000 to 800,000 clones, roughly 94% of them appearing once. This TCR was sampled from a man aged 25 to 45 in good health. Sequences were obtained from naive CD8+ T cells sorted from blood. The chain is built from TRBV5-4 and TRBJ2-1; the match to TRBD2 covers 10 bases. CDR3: CASSLGTSVMDEQFF. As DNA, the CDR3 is TGTGCCAGCAGCCTCGGGACTAGCGTTATGGATGAGCAGTTCTTC.